The subject of this entry is one T cell receptor beta chain. This receptor's antigen is unknown. Base qualities are not at hand, and no much larger clone is one base apart. Every donor in the study was a healthy Caucasian. Three pairs of female monozygotic twins, all aged roughly 18 to 29 years, were included in the twin cohort. Positive isolation kits from Invitrogen were used to isolate the CD4+ and CD8+ T cell populations. The CDR3, from cysteine to phenylalanine, totals 13 residues. Of all the DNA, just the CDR3 is kept, 39 bases in frame from base 1. The germline V gene provides CDR1 SNHLY and CDR2 FYNNEI. Trimming removed 3 bases from V and 7 bases from J, leaving 7 bases between the germline ends. The sample comes from a study of identical twins listed by TCRdb under 2016. For the study in its entirety: To test whether fetal clonotypes persist, the study used deep sequencing on TCR alpha and beta repertoires from monozygotic twins, unrelated adults of various ages, and cord blood. To rule out contamination, replicate twin experiments were performed at different times with different library preparation protocols. What the study reported, not specific to this receptor: Compared with coincidental sharing between unrelated individuals, an excess of low generation-probability sequences was observed among out-of-frame TCR alpha sequences shared between twins. In monozygotic twins, recombination models systematically underestimated out-of-frame TCR alpha sharing, but the models matched the sharing seen between unrelated individuals. Conclusions relied on cross-sectional statistical analysis, since the same donors could not be followed over many years. Zero-insertion analyses could be partly confounded by invariant T cells such as MAIT and iNKT, though diverse VJ usage argued against such confounding for most clonotypes. Fewer insertions were carried by abundant cord blood beta clonotypes, a similar but weaker trend appeared in young adult naive repertoires, and no such trend appeared in memory repertoires. A weaker excess of twin sharing was found in beta out-of-frame sequences because the signal-to-noise ratio was lowered by fewer shared sequences.

Libraries were prepared through 5' RACE. Sequenced on an Illumina HiSeq 2000. Template switching added a universal primer binding site, and the final cDNA carried a unique molecular identifier that allowed TCR cDNA molecules to be counted accurately. First-strand cDNA for TCR alpha and beta chains was synthesized from specific primers in the conserved constant-segment region. To control for contamination, each cDNA library was double barcoded with a SMART-Mk sample barcode plus Illumina barcodes. TruSeq adapter sequences along with Illumina sample barcodes were introduced in two successive PCR steps. TCR alpha and beta cDNA libraries were sequenced on the Illumina HiSeq platform with custom primers. In the paper's pipeline: Raw reads were processed with MiGEC to extract unique molecular identifiers, and MiXCR was used to determine CDR3 positions. Recombination models were inferred per individual with the repgenHMM and IGoR tools using an EM algorithm. The analysis of shared clonotypes was done with the tcR package in R, with sharing normalized by the product of cloneset sizes. To study raw recombination without the effects of thymic and clonal selection, out-of-frame nonproductive sequences were analyzed. TCRdb itself trimmed the public reads at Q25 with fastp, ran MiXCR and retained productive beta chains. Rows matching on CDR3 protein sequence are summarized as one entry with the most common DNA and genes. For this entry, the V and J calls and clone size follow TCRdb and not the study's own pipeline. This sample lists some 500,000 distinct CDR3 sequences; about 14% were detected once. The ten largest account for about 0.52% of the sample.

The same data also went into a second study, on yellow fever vaccine responses in identical twins. The second study, in turn, reports: According to the authors, the vaccine-induced T cell response in identical twins seemed to be partly convergent and partly specific to each individual. Focusing on identical twins, the study followed the T cell clones that responded to the vaccine, and did so with precision.

The chain is assembled from TRBV2 and TRBJ1-6; TRBD1 is a weak D gene call, 5 bases matching. This TCR came from a woman aged 18-29 years in good health. The sample consisted of CD4+ T cells sorted from blood. In nucleotide form, the sequence is TGTGCCAGCAGTGAGGAGGGGAATTCACCCCTCCACTTT. It is translated as CASSEEGNSPLHF.